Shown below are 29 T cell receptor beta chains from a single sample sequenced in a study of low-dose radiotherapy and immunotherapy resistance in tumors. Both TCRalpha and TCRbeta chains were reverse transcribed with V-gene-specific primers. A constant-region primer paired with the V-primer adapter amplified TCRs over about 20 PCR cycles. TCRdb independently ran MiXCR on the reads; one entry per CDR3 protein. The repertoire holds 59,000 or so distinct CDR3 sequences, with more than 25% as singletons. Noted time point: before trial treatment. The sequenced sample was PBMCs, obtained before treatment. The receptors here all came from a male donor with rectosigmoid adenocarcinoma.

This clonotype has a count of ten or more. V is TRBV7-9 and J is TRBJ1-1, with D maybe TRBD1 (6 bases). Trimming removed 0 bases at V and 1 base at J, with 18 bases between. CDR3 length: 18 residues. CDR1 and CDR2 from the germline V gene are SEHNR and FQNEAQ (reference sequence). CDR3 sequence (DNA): TGTGCCAGCAGCTTAGCGGGGAGGGGGGCCTTGAAGAACACTGAAGCTTTCTTT. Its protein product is CASSLAGRGALKNTEAFF. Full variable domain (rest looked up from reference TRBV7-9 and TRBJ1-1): DTGVSQNPRHKITKRGQNVTFRCDPISEHNRLYWYRQTLGQGPEFLTYFQNEAQLEKSRLLSDRFSAERPKGSFSTLEIQRTEQGDSAMYLCASSLAGRGALKNTEAFFGQGTRLTVV.

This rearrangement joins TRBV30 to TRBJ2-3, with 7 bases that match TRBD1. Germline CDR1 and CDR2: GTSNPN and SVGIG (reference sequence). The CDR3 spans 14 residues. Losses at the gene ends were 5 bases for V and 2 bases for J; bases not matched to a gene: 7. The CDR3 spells CAWSTGVLTDTQYF. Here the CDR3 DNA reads TGTGCCTGGTCTACAGGGGTACTCACAGATACGCAGTATTTT.

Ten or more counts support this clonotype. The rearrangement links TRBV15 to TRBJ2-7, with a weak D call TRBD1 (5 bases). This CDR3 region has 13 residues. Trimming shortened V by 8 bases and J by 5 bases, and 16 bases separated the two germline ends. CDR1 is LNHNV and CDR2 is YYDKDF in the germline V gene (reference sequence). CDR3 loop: CATLGPGMNEQYF. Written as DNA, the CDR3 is TGTGCCACCTTAGGGCCAGGGATGAACGAGCAGTACTTC. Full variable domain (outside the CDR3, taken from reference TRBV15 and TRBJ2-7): DAMVIQNPRYQVTQFGKPVTLSCSQTLNHNVMYWYQQKSSQAPKLLFHYYDKDFNNEADTPDNFQSRRPNTSFCFLDIRSPGLGDTAMYLCATLGPGMNEQYFGPGTRLTVT.

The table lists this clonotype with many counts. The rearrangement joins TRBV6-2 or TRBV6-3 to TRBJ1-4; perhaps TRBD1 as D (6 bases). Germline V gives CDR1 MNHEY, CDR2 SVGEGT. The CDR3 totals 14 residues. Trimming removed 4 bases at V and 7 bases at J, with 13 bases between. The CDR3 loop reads CASSSQGRSEKLFF. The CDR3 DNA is TGTGCCAGCAGTTCCCAGGGGAGGAGTGAAAAACTGTTTTTT.

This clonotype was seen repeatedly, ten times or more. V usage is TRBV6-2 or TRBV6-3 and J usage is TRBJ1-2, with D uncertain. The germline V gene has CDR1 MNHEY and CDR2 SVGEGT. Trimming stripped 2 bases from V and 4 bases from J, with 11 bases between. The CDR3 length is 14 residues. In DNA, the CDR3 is TGTGCCAGCAGTTACGGAGGCGGTAGCTATGGCTACACCTTC. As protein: CASSYGGGSYGYTF.

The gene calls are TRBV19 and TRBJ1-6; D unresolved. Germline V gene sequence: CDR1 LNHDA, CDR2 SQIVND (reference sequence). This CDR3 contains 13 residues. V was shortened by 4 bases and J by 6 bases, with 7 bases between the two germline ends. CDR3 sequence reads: CASSTGANSPLHF. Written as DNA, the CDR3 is TGTGCCAGTAGTACAGGTGCTAATTCACCCCTCCACTTT.

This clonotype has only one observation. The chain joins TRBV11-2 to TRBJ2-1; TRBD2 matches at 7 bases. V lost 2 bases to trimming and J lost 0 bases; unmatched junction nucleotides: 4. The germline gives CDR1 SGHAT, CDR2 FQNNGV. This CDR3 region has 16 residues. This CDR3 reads CASSLIGGSSYNEQFF. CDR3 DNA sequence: TGTGCCAGCAGCTTAATCGGCGGGAGCTCCTACAATGAGCAGTTCTTC. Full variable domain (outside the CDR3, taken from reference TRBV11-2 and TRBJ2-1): EAGVAQSPRYKIIEKRQSVAFWCNPISGHATLYWYQQILGQGPKLLIQFQNNGVVDDSQLPKDRFSAERLKGVDSTLKIQPAKLEDSAVYLCASSLIGGSSYNEQFFGPGTRLTVL.

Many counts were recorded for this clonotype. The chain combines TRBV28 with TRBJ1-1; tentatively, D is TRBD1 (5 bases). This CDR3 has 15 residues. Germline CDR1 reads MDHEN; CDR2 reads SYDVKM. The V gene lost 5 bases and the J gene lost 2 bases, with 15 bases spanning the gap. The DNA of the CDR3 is TGTGCCAGCAGTCCGAGCTCGGGGCCTAACACTGAAGCTTTCTTT. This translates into CASSPSSGPNTEAFF.

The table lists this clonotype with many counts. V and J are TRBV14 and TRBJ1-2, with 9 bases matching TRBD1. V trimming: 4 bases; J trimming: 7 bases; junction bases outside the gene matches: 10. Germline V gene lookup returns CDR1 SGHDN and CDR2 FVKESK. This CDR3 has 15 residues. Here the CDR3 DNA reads TGTGCCAGCAGCCCACGACAGGGGGTGGGAGGTGGCTACACCTTC. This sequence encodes CASSPRQGVGGGYTF.

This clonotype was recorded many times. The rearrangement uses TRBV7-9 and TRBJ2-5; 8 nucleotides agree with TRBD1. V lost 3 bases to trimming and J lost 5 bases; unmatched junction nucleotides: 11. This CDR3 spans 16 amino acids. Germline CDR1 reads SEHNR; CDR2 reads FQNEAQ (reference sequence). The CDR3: CASSFDSRGQGETQYF. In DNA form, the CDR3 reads TGTGCCAGCAGCTTTGACTCGCGAGGACAGGGCGAGACCCAGTACTTC.

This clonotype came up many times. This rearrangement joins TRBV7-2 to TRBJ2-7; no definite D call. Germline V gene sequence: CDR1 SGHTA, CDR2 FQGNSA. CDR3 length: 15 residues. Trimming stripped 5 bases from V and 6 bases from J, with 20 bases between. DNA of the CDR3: TGTGCCAGCAGCACATCTAGGTCGATCCTCACCGAGCAGTACTTC. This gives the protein CASSTSRSILTEQYF.

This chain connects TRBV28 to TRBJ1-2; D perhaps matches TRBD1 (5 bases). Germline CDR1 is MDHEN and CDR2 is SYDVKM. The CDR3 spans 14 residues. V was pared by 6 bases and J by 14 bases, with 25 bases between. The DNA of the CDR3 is TGTGCCAGCAGCCTTAACCCCGGGACCCTGGCGCGGACCTTC. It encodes CASSLNPGTLARTF.

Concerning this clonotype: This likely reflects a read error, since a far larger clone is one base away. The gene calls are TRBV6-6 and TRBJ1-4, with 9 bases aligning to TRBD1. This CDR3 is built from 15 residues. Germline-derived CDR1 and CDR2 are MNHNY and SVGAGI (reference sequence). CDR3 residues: CVSSGMGQGGEKLFF. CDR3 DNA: TGTGTCAGCAGTGGAATGGGACAGGGAGGTGAAAAACTGTTTTTT.

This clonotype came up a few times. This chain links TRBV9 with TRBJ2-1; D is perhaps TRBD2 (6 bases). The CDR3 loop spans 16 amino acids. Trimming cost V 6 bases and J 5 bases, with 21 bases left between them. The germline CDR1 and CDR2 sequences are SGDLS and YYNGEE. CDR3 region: CASNGGSGLPNNEQFF. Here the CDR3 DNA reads TGTGCCAGCAACGGTGGTTCTGGACTACCGAACAATGAGCAGTTCTTC.

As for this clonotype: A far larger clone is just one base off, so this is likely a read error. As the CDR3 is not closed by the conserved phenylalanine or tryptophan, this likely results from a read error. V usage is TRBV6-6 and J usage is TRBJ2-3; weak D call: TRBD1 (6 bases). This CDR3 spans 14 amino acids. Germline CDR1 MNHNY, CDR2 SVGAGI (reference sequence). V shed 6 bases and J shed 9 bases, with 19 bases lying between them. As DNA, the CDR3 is TGTGCCAGCAGACGAACATGGACAGAGATAACGCAGTATTTG. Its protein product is CASRRTWTEITQYL.

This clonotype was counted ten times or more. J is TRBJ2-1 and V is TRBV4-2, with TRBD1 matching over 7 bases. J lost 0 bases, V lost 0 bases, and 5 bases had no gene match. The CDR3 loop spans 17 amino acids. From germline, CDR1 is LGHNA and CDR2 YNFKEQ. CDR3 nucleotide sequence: TGTGCCAGCAGCCAAGATTTTGCAGGGGGCTCCTACAATGAGCAGTTCTTC. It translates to CASSQDFAGGSYNEQFF.

For the CDR3, the DNA is TGTGCCAGCAGTTTTGGCGGGGGGGCTAACACAGATACGCAGTATTTT. It translates to CASSFGGGANTDTQYF. The chain links TRBV12-3 or TRBV12-4 to TRBJ2-3; 9 bases are a match to TRBD2. V was pared by 3 bases and J by 2 bases, with 6 bases of the junction left unmatched. CDR3 length: 16 amino acids.

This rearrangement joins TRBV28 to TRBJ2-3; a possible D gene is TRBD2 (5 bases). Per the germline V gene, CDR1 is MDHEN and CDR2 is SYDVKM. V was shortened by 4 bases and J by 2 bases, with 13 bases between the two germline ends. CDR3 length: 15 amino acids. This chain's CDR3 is CASSSQRRNTDTQYF. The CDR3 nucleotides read TGTGCCAGCAGTTCCCAGCGGAGAAACACAGATACGCAGTATTTT.

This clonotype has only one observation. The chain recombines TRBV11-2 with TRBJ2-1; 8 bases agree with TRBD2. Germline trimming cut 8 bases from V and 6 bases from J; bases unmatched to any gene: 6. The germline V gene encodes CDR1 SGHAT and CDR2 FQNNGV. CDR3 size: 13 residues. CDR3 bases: TGTGCCAGCTGGGACCGGGAGGGCAATGAGCAGTTCTTC. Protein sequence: CASWDREGNEQFF.

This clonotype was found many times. Here the CDR3 DNA reads TGTGCCAGCAACCTAGCGGGAGGAGACAATGAGCAGTTCTTC. Translating it yields CASNLAGGDNEQFF. This rearrangement joins TRBV12-3 or TRBV12-4 to TRBJ2-1, with 11 bases lining up with TRBD2. V shed 7 bases and J 5 bases; nucleotides not matched to a gene: 4. The CDR3 sequence is 14 residues long.

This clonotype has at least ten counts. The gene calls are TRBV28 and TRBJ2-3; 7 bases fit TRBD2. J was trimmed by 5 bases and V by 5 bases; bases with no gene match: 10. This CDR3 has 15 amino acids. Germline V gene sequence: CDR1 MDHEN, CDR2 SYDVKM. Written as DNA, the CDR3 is TGTGCCAGCAGTCCCCGACTAGCCGGGGGAGATACGCAGTATTTT. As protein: CASSPRLAGGDTQYF. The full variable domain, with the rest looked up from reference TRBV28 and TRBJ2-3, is DVKVTQSSRYLVKRTGEKVFLECVQDMDHENMFWYRQDPGLGLRLIYFSYDVKMKEKGDIPEGYSVSREKKERFSLILESASTNQTSMYLCASSPRLAGGDTQYFGPGTRLTVL.

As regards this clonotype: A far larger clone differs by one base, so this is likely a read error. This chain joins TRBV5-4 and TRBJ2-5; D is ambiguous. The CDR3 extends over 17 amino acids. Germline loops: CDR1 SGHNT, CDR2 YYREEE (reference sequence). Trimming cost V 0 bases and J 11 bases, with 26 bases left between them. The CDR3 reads CASSLENGFASYNEQYF. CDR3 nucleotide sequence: TGTGCCAGCAGCTTGGAAAACGGTTTTGCGTCCTACAATGAGCAGTACTTC.

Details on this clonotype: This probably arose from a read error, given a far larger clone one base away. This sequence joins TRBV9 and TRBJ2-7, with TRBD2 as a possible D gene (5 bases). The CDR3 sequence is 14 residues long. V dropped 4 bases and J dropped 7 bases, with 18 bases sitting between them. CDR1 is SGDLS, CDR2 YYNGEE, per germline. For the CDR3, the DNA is TGTGCCAGCAGCTCCCCCACTAGGTACAATGAGCAGTACTTC. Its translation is CASSSPTRYNEQYF.

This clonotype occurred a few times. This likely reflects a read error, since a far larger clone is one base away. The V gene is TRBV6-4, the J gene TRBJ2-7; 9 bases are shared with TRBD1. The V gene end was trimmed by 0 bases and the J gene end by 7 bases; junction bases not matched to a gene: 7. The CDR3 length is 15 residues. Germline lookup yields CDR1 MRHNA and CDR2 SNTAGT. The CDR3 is CASSDSEGQGNEQYF. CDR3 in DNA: TGTGCCAGCAGTGACTCGGAGGGACAGGGCAATGAGCAGTACTTC.

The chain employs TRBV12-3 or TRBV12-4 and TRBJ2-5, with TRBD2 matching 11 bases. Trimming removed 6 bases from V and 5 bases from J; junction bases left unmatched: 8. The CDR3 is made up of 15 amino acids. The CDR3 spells CASSRSGGARETQYF. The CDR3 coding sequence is TGTGCCAGCAGCCGTAGCGGGGGGGCCCGGGAGACCCAGTACTTC.

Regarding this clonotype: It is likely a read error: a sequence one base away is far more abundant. CDR3 residues: CASSRRTEQYF. Here the CDR3 DNA reads TGTGCCAGCAGCCGAAGAACTGAGCAGTACTTC. The chain employs TRBV28 and TRBJ2-7; D unclear. The CDR3 is 11 residues long. The germline gives CDR1 MDHEN, CDR2 SYDVKM. V shed 6 bases and J shed 7 bases, with 10 bases lying between them.

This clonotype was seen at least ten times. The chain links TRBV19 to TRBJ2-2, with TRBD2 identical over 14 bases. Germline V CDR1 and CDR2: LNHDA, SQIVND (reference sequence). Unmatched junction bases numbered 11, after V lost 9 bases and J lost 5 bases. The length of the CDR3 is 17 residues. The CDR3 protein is CARPQGLAGASTGELFF. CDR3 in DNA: TGTGCCAGGCCTCAGGGACTAGCGGGAGCGAGTACCGGGGAGCTGTTTTTT.

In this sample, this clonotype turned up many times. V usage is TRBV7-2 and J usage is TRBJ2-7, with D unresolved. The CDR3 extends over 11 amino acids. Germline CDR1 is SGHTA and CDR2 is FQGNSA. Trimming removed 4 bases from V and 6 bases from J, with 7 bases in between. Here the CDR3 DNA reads TGTGCCAGCAGCTATCTTGCCGAGCAGTACTTC. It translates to CASSYLAEQYF.

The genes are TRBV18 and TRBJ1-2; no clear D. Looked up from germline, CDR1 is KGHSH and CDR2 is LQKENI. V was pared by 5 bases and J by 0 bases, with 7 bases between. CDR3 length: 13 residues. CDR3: CASSEGTNYGYTF. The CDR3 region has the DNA TGTGCCAGCTCAGAAGGGACTAACTATGGCTACACCTTC.